Given below is one T cell receptor (beta chain) in context. This entry is derived from a study of early T cells in non-severe SARS-CoV-2 infection. The CDR3 runs to 14 residues. CDR1 is MNHEY and CDR2 is SVGAGI in the germline V gene. The ends lost 7 bases at V and 6 bases at J; junction bases unmatched: 7. TCRdb independently ran MiXCR on the 5' RACE reads; one entry per CDR3 protein. The sample lists about 110,000 distinct CDR3 sequences, around 13% occurring once. The rearrangement uses TRBV6-5 and TRBJ1-1; 11 bases are shared with TRBD1. The source is an adult who was a healthcare worker with PCR-confirmed SARS-CoV-2 infection or an uninfected control (not recorded which). The sequences come from whole blood, collected at baseline. As DNA, the CDR3 is TGTGCCAGCACCACAGGACAGGGGGCAGCTGAAGCTTTCTTT. Amino acid sequence: CASTTGQGAAEAFF.